The rows below give T cell receptor beta chains drawn from one sample of a study of shared clonotypes between healthy human individuals. Only in-frame clones appear in the TCRdb table, and some are missing; sequencing was by immunoSEQ multiplex PCR. The data show more than 2 million clones, around 95% seen once. The sequenced sample consisted of naive CD4+ T cells sorted from blood. These receptors all come from a man between 18 and 29 years old in good health. CDR3s include the opening cysteine and the closing phenylalanine or tryptophan. Each record gives: V gene, clone size, J gene, D gene, CDR3 DNA, CDR3 protein. A D gene is named only where the DNA matches it firmly. Rows give clone size only sometimes, using once, few, many, or a class for an expanded clone.

V: TRBV4-1; size: -; J: TRBJ1-6; D: TRBD1; DNA: TGCGCCAGCAGCCTTCCGGGACAGTTCTTCGAGGATTCATTCAAGGCTCTACCCCTCCACTTT; CDR3: CASSLPGQFFEDSFKALPLHF
V: TRBV7-6; size: -; J: TRBJ2-6; D: -; DNA: TGTGCCAGCAGCTCCGAGAGCTCTGGGGCCAACGTCCTGACTTTC; CDR3: CASSSESSGANVLTF
V: TRBV11-1; size: -; J: TRBJ1-4; D: TRBD1; DNA: TGTGCCAGCAGCACTGGACAGGGGAGCCATGAAAAACTGTTTTTT; CDR3: CASSTGQGSHEKLFF
V: TRBV6-1; size: -; J: TRBJ1-6; D: -; DNA: TGTGCCAGCAGTGCGGGGAATAATTCACCCCTCCACTTT; CDR3: CASSAGNNSPLHF
V: TRBV2; size: -; J: TRBJ2-1; D: TRBD2; DNA: TGTGCCAGCAGTGAAGACGGACTAGTTAATGAGCAGTTCTTC; CDR3: CASSEDGLVNEQFF
V: TRBV30; size: -; J: TRBJ2-3; D: TRBD1; DNA: TGTGCCTGGAGCCTTGGGACAGCAAGCACAGATACGCAGTATTTT; CDR3: CAWSLGTASTDTQYF
V: TRBV5-1; size: -; J: TRBJ2-5; D: TRBD2; DNA: TGCGCCAGCAGCTGGGGGGATCGGGAGGGGACCCAGTACTTC; CDR3: CASSWGDREGTQYF
V: TRBV19; size: -; J: TRBJ1-2; D: TRBD1; DNA: TGTGCCAGTAGGATGGACAGGGATGGCTACACCTTC; CDR3: CASRMDRDGYTF
V: TRBV5-6; size: once; J: TRBJ1-2; D: TRBD1; DNA: TGTGCCAGCAGCCCCGGGACAGGGGGTGGCTACACCTTC; CDR3: CASSPGTGGGYTF
V: TRBV10-3; size: -; J: TRBJ2-7; D: TRBD2; DNA: TGTGCCATCAGTGAGGCCCCGGGACTAGCGGCTTCCTACGAGCAGTACTTC; CDR3: CAISEAPGLAASYEQYF
V: TRBV18; size: -; J: TRBJ2-7; D: TRBD2; DNA: TGTGCCAGCTCACCACTCGCGGGGGGCGAGCAGTACTTC; CDR3: CASSPLAGGEQYF
V: TRBV7-8; size: -; J: TRBJ1-5; D: TRBD1; DNA: TGTGCCAGCAGCTTAGGGACAGGGGCCGGCCAGCCCCAGCATTTT; CDR3: CASSLGTGAGQPQHF
V: TRBV2; size: -; J: TRBJ1-5; D: TRBD1; DNA: TGTGCCAGCAGTGGACAGGACAGGGGGAATCAGCCCCAGCATTTT; CDR3: CASSGQDRGNQPQHF
V: TRBV13; size: -; J: TRBJ2-7; D: TRBD2; DNA: TGTGCCAGCAGCCCCGGGACTAGCGGGAGGGCCGGTTACGAGCAGTACTTC; CDR3: CASSPGTSGRAGYEQYF
V: TRBV7-9; size: -; J: TRBJ2-4; D: -; DNA: TGTGCCAGCAGCTTTACGCCGGGGGACATTCAGTACTTC; CDR3: CASSFTPGDIQYF
V: TRBV7-2; size: -; J: TRBJ2-1; D: TRBD2; DNA: TGTGCCAGCAGCTCCCAACTAGCGGGATACAATGAGCAGTTCTTC; CDR3: CASSSQLAGYNEQFF
V: TRBV7-9; size: -; J: TRBJ2-3; D: -; DNA: TGTGCCAGCAGCTGGGCGGGAACAGATACGCAGTATTTT; CDR3: CASSWAGTDTQYF
V: TRBV18; size: -; J: TRBJ1-1; D: -; DNA: TGTGCCAGCTCACCATCCAGGGTAGAGGGAGCTTTCTTT; CDR3: CASSPSRVEGAFF
V: TRBV4-3; size: -; J: TRBJ1-1; D: -; DNA: TGCGCCAGCAGCCAAGGGACATCGAACACTGAAGCTTTCTTT; CDR3: CASSQGTSNTEAFF
V: TRBV30; size: -; J: TRBJ2-3; D: TRBD2; DNA: TGTGCCTGGAGTCGGCTAGCGGGACCTAGCACAGATACGCAGTATTTT; CDR3: CAWSRLAGPSTDTQYF
V: TRBV10-1; size: -; J: TRBJ1-1; D: -; DNA: TGCGCCAGCCACAGGGAGGGAACTGAAGCTTTCTTT; CDR3: CASHREGTEAFF
V: TRBV5-1; size: -; J: TRBJ1-2; D: -; DNA: TGCGCCAGCAGCCAGACTAACAGTAACTATGGCTACACCTTC; CDR3: CASSQTNSNYGYTF
V: TRBV10-3; size: -; J: TRBJ2-7; D: TRBD2; DNA: TGTGCCATCAGTGCCCCCGGGACTAGCGGGAGTTACGAGCAGTACTTC; CDR3: CAISAPGTSGSYEQYF
V: TRBV28; size: -; J: TRBJ2-7; D: -; DNA: TGTGCCAGCAGTCAATCCCCTTTCTACGAGCAGTACTTC; CDR3: CASSQSPFYEQYF
V: TRBV5-4; size: -; J: TRBJ2-5; D: -; DNA: TGTGCCAGCAGCGCTGGAACGCAAGAGACCCAGTACTTC; CDR3: CASSAGTQETQYF
V: TRBV25-1; size: -; J: TRBJ2-6; D: -; DNA: TGTGCCAGCAGTGAATATCGCGGCTCTGGGGCCAACGTCCTGACTTTC; CDR3: CASSEYRGSGANVLTF
V: TRBV5-1; size: -; J: TRBJ2-7; D: TRBD1; DNA: TGCGCCAGCAGCTTGGGGCAGGGGGCTTGGGACGAGCAGTACTTC; CDR3: CASSLGQGAWDEQYF
V: TRBV6-5; size: -; J: TRBJ2-7; D: -; DNA: TGTGCCAGCAGTTCTCACGAAGTAGGCTCCTACGAGCAGTACTTC; CDR3: CASSSHEVGSYEQYF
V: TRBV5-1; size: -; J: TRBJ2-3; D: -; DNA: TGCGCCAGCAGCTTGTGGGACGCTGGAGGCACAGATACGCAGTATTTT; CDR3: CASSLWDAGGTDTQYF
V: TRBV27; size: -; J: TRBJ1-2; D: TRBD1; DNA: TGTGCCAGCAGTTTATTCACAGGGGGTAACTATGGCTACACCTTC; CDR3: CASSLFTGGNYGYTF
V: TRBV10-2; size: once; J: TRBJ2-2; D: -; DNA: TGCGCCAGCAGTGAACAAGCGGGTTTCACCGGGGAGCTGTTTTTT; CDR3: CASSEQAGFTGELFF
V: TRBV6-6; size: -; J: TRBJ2-1; D: TRBD2; DNA: TGTGCCAGCAGTACTTATAGCGGGACTTCCTACAATGAGCAGTTCTTC; CDR3: CASSTYSGTSYNEQFF
V: TRBV11-2; size: -; J: TRBJ2-2; D: TRBD1; DNA: TGTGCCAGCAGCCCGATACAGGGGAAGACCGGGGAGCTGTTTTTT; CDR3: CASSPIQGKTGELFF
V: TRBV27; size: -; J: TRBJ2-6; D: TRBD1; DNA: TGTGCCAGCAGTACCGGGACAGGGTCTTCTGGGGCCAACGTCCTGACTTTC; CDR3: CASSTGTGSSGANVLTF
V: TRBV30; size: -; J: TRBJ2-2; D: -; DNA: TGTGCCTGGAGTCGTTACACCGGGGAGCTGTTTTTT; CDR3: CAWSRYTGELFF
V: TRBV18; size: -; J: TRBJ2-7; D: TRBD2; DNA: TGTGCCAGCTCACCAGCGGGGACTAGCGAATCGGGGGAGCAGTACTTC; CDR3: CASSPAGTSESGEQYF
V: TRBV27; size: -; J: TRBJ1-2; D: TRBD1; DNA: TGTGCCAGCAGTGGACAGGGGGCGGGTGGCTACACCTTC; CDR3: CASSGQGAGGYTF
V: TRBV19; size: -; J: TRBJ2-7; D: -; DNA: TGTGCCAGTAGTTTTGGGACTGTTTCCTACGAGCAGTACTTC; CDR3: CASSFGTVSYEQYF
V: TRBV7-8; size: -; J: TRBJ1-4; D: TRBD1; DNA: TGTGCCAGCAGCTTTCCGGGACAGGGTGATGAAAAACTGTTTTTT; CDR3: CASSFPGQGDEKLFF
V: TRBV6-6; size: -; J: TRBJ1-4; D: TRBD1; DNA: TGTGCCAGCAGTGACGTTGGACAGGGTCATGAAAAACTGTTTTTT; CDR3: CASSDVGQGHEKLFF
V: TRBV15; size: once; J: TRBJ1-6; D: TRBD1; DNA: TGTGCCACCAGCGGGGACAGGAATTCACCCCTCCACTTT; CDR3: CATSGDRNSPLHF
V: TRBV4-1; size: -; J: TRBJ1-4; D: TRBD1; DNA: TGCGCCAGCAGCCAAATATTGGGACAGGGGGCGGCAAAACTGTTTTTT; CDR3: CASSQILGQGAAKLFF
V: TRBV5-1; size: -; J: TRBJ1-2; D: -; DNA: TGCGCCAGCAGCGGTAGGACGGACTCCTATGGCTACACCTTC; CDR3: CASSGRTDSYGYTF
V: TRBV5-1; size: once; J: TRBJ1-2; D: -; DNA: TGCGCCAGCAGCTTGGACTCGCCTAACTATGGCTACACCTTC; CDR3: CASSLDSPNYGYTF
V: TRBV9; size: -; J: TRBJ2-3; D: -; DNA: TGTGCCAGCAGCGTAGGTCAGGAGAACTCAGATACGCAGTATTTT; CDR3: CASSVGQENSDTQYF
V: TRBV9; size: -; J: TRBJ2-3; D: TRBD2; DNA: TGTGCCAGCAGCGTAGGATCCAGCGGGAATCTAGATACGCAGTATTTT; CDR3: CASSVGSSGNLDTQYF
V: TRBV18; size: -; J: TRBJ1-1; D: TRBD1; DNA: TGTGCCAGCTCACCGGTGACAGGGTGGGACACTGAAGCTTTCTTT; CDR3: CASSPVTGWDTEAFF
V: TRBV10-2; size: -; J: TRBJ1-4; D: TRBD1; DNA: TGCGCCAGCAGGTGGGACAGGGTTTTT; CDR3: CASRWDRVF